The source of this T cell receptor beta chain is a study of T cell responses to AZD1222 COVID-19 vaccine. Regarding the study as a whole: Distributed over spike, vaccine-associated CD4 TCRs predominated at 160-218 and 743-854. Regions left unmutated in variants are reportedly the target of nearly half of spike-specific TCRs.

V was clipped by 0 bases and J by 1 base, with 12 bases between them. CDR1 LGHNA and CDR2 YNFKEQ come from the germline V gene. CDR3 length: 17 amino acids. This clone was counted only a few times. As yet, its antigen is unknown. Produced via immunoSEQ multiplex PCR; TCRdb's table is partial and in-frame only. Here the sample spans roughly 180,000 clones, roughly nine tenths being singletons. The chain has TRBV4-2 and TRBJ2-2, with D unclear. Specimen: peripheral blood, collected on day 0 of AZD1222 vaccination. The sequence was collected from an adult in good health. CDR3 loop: CASSQDSWRKNTGELFF. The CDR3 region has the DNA TGTGCCAGCAGCCAAGATTCATGGCGGAAGAACACCGGGGAGCTGTTTTTT.